This entry describes one TCR beta chain. Profiling relied on immunoSEQ multiplex PCR, and the TCRdb table lists in-frame clones only, not all of them. The sample yields approximately 100,000 clones, 75% to 90% seen once. The CDR3 has 16 amino acids. Trimming removed 6 bases from V and 0 bases from J, with 14 bases in between. Germline values: CDR1 LGHNT, CDR2 FRNRAP. This sample is drawn from a study of preoperative IRX-2 immunotherapy in early breast cancer. Sample treatment: preoperative locoregional IRX-2 cytokine immunotherapy. This phase Ib study tested locoregional IRX-2 cytokine immunotherapy given before surgery.

Sequenced material: tumor tissue, taken after IRX-2 immunotherapy. The TCR was taken from a human donor with breast cancer. V gene TRBV12-5 combines with J gene TRBJ2-2; D remains ambiguous. The CDR3: CASGYVQDANTGELFF. The DNA for the CDR3 is TGTGCTAGTGGCTATGTACAAGATGCGAACACCGGGGAGCTGTTTTTT.